This TCR beta chain was identified in a study of identical twins. The CDR3 spans 17 residues. Looked up from germline, CDR1 is DFQATT and CDR2 is SNEGSKA (reference sequence). The junction had 13 bases not matched to a gene; V was cut back by 3 bases and J by 5 bases. Healthy Caucasians alone served as donors. This clonotype has a count of ten or more. TCRdb called the 5' RACE reads again in MiXCR, with one record for every CDR3 protein. The sample gives 150,000 or so distinct CDR3 sequences, under 4.5% of which show up once; more than 6.5% is in the top ten. The source material was memory T cells sorted from blood. This TCR came from a man between 18 and 35 years old in good health. This chain joins TRBV20-1 and TRBJ2-2; 9 bases are a match to TRBD2. The chain's CDR3 is CSARTIAGAFGTGELFF. Written as DNA, the CDR3 is TGCAGTGCTAGGACGATAGCGGGAGCGTTCGGAACCGGGGAGCTGTTTTTT.